The 9 T cell receptor beta chains below were found in one sample sequenced in a study of cytomegalovirus exposure and HLA in healthy donors. PCR used 60 Vbeta primers and 13 Jbeta primers. The table came from immunoSEQ multiplex PCR; TCRdb's copy has only in-frame clones and leaves some out. This sample has over 140,000 clones, with 75% to 85% found just once. The sample taken for sequencing was PBMCs. Receptors originate from a man between 50 and 59 years old in good health and CMV-seronegative.

This clone was seen a handful of times. The CDR3 is CASSLVGTAAGNTIYF. CDR3 sequence (DNA): TGCGCCAGCAGCTTGGTTGGGACAGCTGCTGGAAACACCATATATTTT. The genes are TRBV5-1 and TRBJ1-3; TRBD1 matches 7 bases. The CDR3 runs to 16 residues. Trimming removed 0 bases from V and 2 bases from J; junction bases left unmatched: 5. Germline V CDR1 and CDR2: SGHRS, YFSETQ.

The rearrangement uses TRBV28 and TRBJ2-1; 10 bases align to TRBD2. J gave up 9 bases and V 5 bases, and 16 bases lay outside the gene matches. The CDR3 sequence is 17 residues long. In germline, CDR1 is MDHEN, CDR2 SYDVKM. CDR3 sequence (DNA): TGTGCCAGCAGTAAGGGCTATAGCGGGGGGCGTAGGGTTGAGCAGTTCTTC. Its protein is CASSKGYSGGRRVEQFF.

The chain recombines TRBV27 with TRBJ2-7; 9 nucleotides align to TRBD1. The V gene end was trimmed by 3 bases and the J gene end by 3 bases; junction bases not matched to a gene: 3. The CDR3 runs to 14 residues. CDR1 is MNHEY, CDR2 SMNVEV, per germline (reference sequence). The CDR3: CASSFTGGVYEQYF. CDR3 sequence (DNA): TGTGCCAGCAGTTTCACAGGGGGCGTCTACGAGCAGTACTTC.

This chain connects TRBV5-4 to TRBJ1-2, with D perhaps matching TRBD1 (6 bases). From germline, CDR1 is SGHNT and CDR2 YYREEE (reference sequence). V lost 4 bases and J lost 4, with 17 bases in between. This CDR3 has 15 amino acids. The CDR3 here is CASSNLGQTTYGYTF. For the CDR3, the DNA is TGTGCCAGCAGCAACTTAGGACAGACCACCTATGGCTACACCTTC.

This clone was found once. Germline and junction disagree at one end, which may indicate a read error. The J gene is TRBJ1-1, the V gene TRBV5-1; 9 bases agree with TRBD1. This CDR3 has 13 amino acids. Germline values: CDR1 SGHRS, CDR2 YFSETQ. For the CDR3, the DNA is TGCGCCGGCAGCCCGGGGGACAGGGAAGAAGCTTTCTTT. As protein: CAGSPGDREEAFF.

This chain uses TRBV15 with TRBJ2-1; D is perhaps TRBD1 (5 bases). The CDR3 is 15 residues long. Trimming removed 0 bases from V and 7 bases from J, with 13 bases in between. Germline V gene lookup returns CDR1 LNHNV and CDR2 YYDKDF (reference sequence). The CDR3 bases are TGTGCCACCAGCAGAGAGCAGGGATGGCGGAATGAGCAGTTCTTC. Translating gives CATSREQGWRNEQFF.

V usage is TRBV18 and J usage is TRBJ2-7; 7 nucleotides line up with TRBD2. Germline CDR1 and CDR2: KGHSH and LQKENI. The length of the CDR3 is 14 residues. Unmatched junction bases numbered 7, after V lost 2 bases and J lost 6 bases. The CDR3 DNA reads TGTGCCAGCTCACCAGGGGCGGGGGAGGCCGAGCAGTACTTC. Translating it yields CASSPGAGEAEQYF.

V gene TRBV6-4 combines with J gene TRBJ2-1, with D perhaps TRBD2 (6 bases). Germline loops: CDR1 MRHNA, CDR2 SNTAGT. This CDR3 has 14 residues. V was trimmed by 2 bases and J by 9 bases, leaving 14 bases between them. CDR3 coding DNA: TGTGCCAGCAGTGACCGGTTGGAGGGCGGTGAGCAGTTCTTC. This sequence encodes CASSDRLEGGEQFF.

The CDR3 DNA reads as TGTGCCAGCAGCGTTCAGGGCCAAGAGACCCAGTACTTC. Residues: CASSVQGQETQYF. The J gene is TRBJ2-5, the V gene TRBV9; maybe TRBD1 (5 bases). The germline CDR1 and CDR2 sequences are SGDLS and YYNGEE. This CDR3 has 13 residues. Trimming took 2 bases from V and 1 from J, leaving 6 bases between them.